This T cell receptor beta chain was sequenced during a study of T cells in Graves' hyperthyroidism and ophthalmopathy. Germline lookup yields CDR1 MDHEN and CDR2 SYDVKM. The CDR3 loop spans 14 amino acids. Of note for this clonotype: Possible read error: a much larger clone is one base away.

From RNA transcripts, TCR beta CDR3 regions were amplified. HTBI primers were the set used in a first-round RT-PCR of the TCR CDR3. MiXCR, applied by TCRdb to the multiplex PCR reads, yields one record per CDR3 protein. Of 450,000 to 600,000 distinct CDR3 sequences listed, 15% to 20% are singletons. The genes are TRBV28 and TRBJ2-5; 9 nucleotides line up with TRBD1. The end of the DNA aligns better with TRBJ2-1, so the J call may be wrong. The TCR sequence derives from a man aged 40-49 years with Graves' ophthalmopathy. The specimen was blood. The CDR3 DNA is TGTGCCAGCAGTCCCCGGGACAGGGTCGAGACCCAGTTCTTC. Its translation: CASSPRDRVETQFF.